This note documents a single TCR beta chain sequence. TCRdb reprocessed the RACE reads with MiXCR, giving one entry per CDR3 protein. The sample lists about 97,000 distinct CDR3 sequences, around 25% occurring once. The data are from a study of human T cells and chemical hapten exposure. For the study at large: Read at 6 days, the patch tests placed 0.01% DPC on the upper back.

Time point of the sample: patch test 3, about 24 weeks after DPC sensitization. The treatment was: therapeutic diphenylcyclopropenone sensitization with weekly scalp DPC. Alopecia patients between 18 and 70 years old and suitable for DPC were used as donors. The CDR3 sequence is 12 residues long. Germline CDR1 GTSNPN, CDR2 SVGIG (reference sequence). The sample was whole blood, taken in connection with sensitization to the hapten diphenylcyclopropenone (DPC). The clonotype was recovered from a man aged 35 to 55 with alopecia areata. Some clones in this sample may be carry-over from other donors' samples. The gene calls are TRBV30 and TRBJ1-1; no definite D call. CDR3 bases: TGTGCTCGACCGGCGGGGAACACTGAAGCTTTCTTT. Encoded protein: CARPAGNTEAFF.